These T cell receptor beta chains were read from a single sample in a study of blood T cell repertoires in COVID-19. TCRdb keeps only in-frame clones here, not all; method: immunoSEQ multiplex PCR. Of 100,000 to 150,000 clones detected, 70% to 80% appear once; the ten largest clones hold approximately 8%. The sequencing input was peripheral blood. The receptors come from a human donor in a cohort sampled during active COVID-19. Each CDR3 is given with its conserved first and last residue. D genes are given only for firm matches. Part of the rows lack a size; the others show once, few, many or a class for expanded clones.

CDR3,DNA,size,D,J,V
CASSETPPGQGVGYGYTF,TGTGCCAGCAGTGAAACCCCCCCGGGTCAGGGGGTGGGCTATGGCTACACCTTC,NA,TRBD1,TRBJ1-2,TRBV2
CASSIELAGRDRGNYGYTF,TGTGCCAGTAGTATCGAATTGGCAGGTCGGGACAGGGGAAACTATGGCTACACCTTC,NA,TRBD1,TRBJ1-2,TRBV19
CASSLFLAGPGEQYF,TGTGCCAGCAGTTTATTTCTAGCGGGGCCTGGAGAGCAGTACTTC,few,TRBD2,TRBJ2-7,TRBV28
CASSSGQGGNSPLHF,TGTGCCAGCAGTTCCGGGCAGGGAGGTAATTCACCCCTCCACTTT,few,NA,TRBJ1-6,TRBV6-5
CSVEDREKFSYEQYF,TGCAGCGTTGAAGATAGGGAGAAGTTCTCCTACGAGCAGTACTTC,NA,NA,TRBJ2-7,TRBV29-1
CASSNTGTSGETQYF,TGTGCCAGCAGTAACACCGGGACTAGCGGGGAGACCCAGTACTTC,NA,TRBD2,TRBJ2-5,TRBV7-2
CASSQLPGSTFYGYTF,TGTGCCAGCAGCCAACTGCCGGGATCCACTTTCTATGGCTACACCTTC,NA,NA,TRBJ1-2,TRBV5-4
CASSFLAAPAYEQYF,TGTGCCAGCAGTTTCTTAGCGGCACCTGCCTACGAGCAGTACTTC,NA,NA,TRBJ2-7,TRBV28
CATSGGSGGYTF,TGTGCCACCAGTGGAGGGAGCGGAGGCTACACCTTC,NA,NA,TRBJ1-2,TRBV15
CASSEYGRQGFADTQYF,TGTGCCAGCAGTGAATATGGGAGGCAGGGCTTTGCAGATACGCAGTATTTT,NA,NA,TRBJ2-3,TRBV25-1
CASIGPPNTEAFF,TGTGCCAGCATCGGTCCTCCGAACACTGAAGCTTTCTTT,NA,NA,TRBJ1-1,TRBV6-6
CASSLYPRSYEQYF,TGTGCCAGCAGTTTATATCCCCGCTCCTACGAGCAGTACTTC,NA,NA,TRBJ2-7,TRBV27
CASRPEAPPRRTGDYEQYF,TGTGCCAGCAGGCCCGAGGCTCCTCCGAGAAGGACAGGGGACTACGAGCAGTACTTC,once,TRBD1,TRBJ2-7,TRBV28
CASSSTGSYGYTF,TGTGCCAGCTCGTCGACAGGGTCCTATGGCTACACCTTC,NA,TRBD1,TRBJ1-2,TRBV18
CASSLGNLGGSETQYF,TGTGCCAGCAGCTTGGGAAACCTGGGAGGGAGTGAGACCCAGTACTTC,NA,TRBD2,TRBJ2-5,TRBV5-6
CASSSRDRGPEETQYF,TGTGCCAGCAGCTCGAGGGACAGGGGGCCCGAAGAGACCCAGTACTTC,NA,TRBD1,TRBJ2-5,TRBV7-9
CSPKPSSYEQYF,TGCAGCCCAAAGCCGAGCTCCTACGAGCAGTACTTC,NA,NA,TRBJ2-7,TRBV29-1
CASSGPTAPEQYF,TGTGCCAGCAGTGGACCGACAGCGCCCGAGCAGTACTTC,NA,NA,TRBJ2-7,TRBV2
CASSQDEEQFF,TGTGCCAGCAGCCAAGACGAGGAGCAGTTCTTC,many,NA,TRBJ2-1,TRBV3-1/TRBV3-2
CASTLQGYSEAFF,TGTGCCAGCACTCTACAGGGGTACTCTGAAGCTTTCTTT,few,TRBD1,TRBJ1-1,TRBV12-3/TRBV12-4
CASSEASDEQYF,TGTGCCAGCAGTGAAGCGTCAGACGAGCAGTACTTC,NA,NA,TRBJ2-7,TRBV2
CASSGGVLWDEQFF,TGCGCCAGCAGTGGGGGGGTTCTATGGGATGAGCAGTTCTTC,NA,NA,TRBJ2-1,TRBV10-2
CASSYLQGANTEAFF,TGTGCCAGCAGTTACCTACAGGGGGCAAACACTGAAGCTTTCTTT,NA,TRBD1,TRBJ1-1,TRBV6-6
CASSLGGGGGNIQYF,TGTGCCAGCAGCTTAGGCGGGGGGGGCGGGAACATTCAGTACTTC,NA,TRBD2,TRBJ2-4,TRBV11-2
CASSQDVRQGSTEAFF,TGCGCCAGCAGCCAAGATGTTAGGCAGGGGAGTACTGAAGCTTTCTTT,once,NA,TRBJ1-1,TRBV4-1
CASSLAGLAYEQYF,TGTGCCAGCAGCTTAGCTGGGCTGGCCTACGAGCAGTACTTC,few,NA,TRBJ2-7,TRBV11-3
CASSQGVGVRQPQHF,TGTGCCAGCAGCCAGGGCGTAGGGGTCCGTCAGCCCCAGCATTTT,NA,NA,TRBJ1-5,TRBV7-6
CASSLDRAVQWDTEAFF,TGTGCCAGCAGCTTGGACAGGGCCGTACAATGGGACACTGAAGCTTTCTTT,few,NA,TRBJ1-1,TRBV5-4
CASSPGGTYGYTF,TGTGCCAGCAGTCCAGGGGGCACCTATGGCTACACCTTC,NA,TRBD1,TRBJ1-2,TRBV12-3/TRBV12-4
CASRRAGGYNEQFF,TGTGCCAGCAGGAGAGCGGGAGGGTATAATGAGCAGTTCTTC,NA,TRBD2,TRBJ2-1,TRBV27
CASKSQAGNGYTF,TGTGCCAGCAAGAGCCAAGCGGGGAATGGCTACACCTTC,few,NA,TRBJ1-2,TRBV6-5
CASRALITDTQYF,TGTGCCAGCAGGGCCCTGATAACAGATACGCAGTATTTT,NA,NA,TRBJ2-3,TRBV28
CASSETDRGLNGELFF,TGCGCCAGCAGTGAGACTGACAGGGGGCTTAACGGGGAGCTGTTTTTT,many,TRBD1,TRBJ2-2,TRBV10-1
CASSLVPGLADEQYF,TGTGCCAGTAGTCTCGTCCCGGGACTAGCGGACGAGCAGTACTTC,NA,TRBD2,TRBJ2-7,TRBV19
CASSKPSGGASGTDTQYF,TGTGCCAGCAGCAAACCCAGCGGGGGGGCGAGCGGCACAGATACGCAGTATTTT,NA,TRBD2,TRBJ2-3,TRBV7-9
CASSLARDRTQGNQPQHF,TGTGCCAGCAGCTTAGCGCGGGACAGGACACAGGGAAATCAGCCCCAGCATTTT,NA,TRBD1,TRBJ1-5,TRBV7-8
CASSEWAGLNYGYTF,TGTGCCAGCAGTGAATGGGCAGGTCTTAACTATGGCTACACCTTC,NA,NA,TRBJ1-2,TRBV2
CAISERGRPEQYF,TGTGCCATCAGTGAGAGGGGTCGGCCCGAGCAGTACTTC,NA,NA,TRBJ2-7,TRBV10-3
CASSRSQGDGTEAFF,TGTGCCAGCTCTCGCTCACAGGGAGATGGCACTGAAGCTTTCTTT,few,NA,TRBJ1-1,TRBV18
CASSRGAAEKLFF,TGCGCCAGCAGCCGGGGGGCCGCTGAAAAACTGTTTTTT,NA,NA,TRBJ1-4,TRBV5-1
CASTDSTSGANVLTF,TGCGCCAGTACCGACAGTACCTCTGGGGCCAACGTCCTGACTTTC,NA,NA,TRBJ2-6,TRBV5-1
CASTPSSRFYGYTF,TGTGCCAGCACCCCATCTTCCCGGTTCTATGGCTACACCTTC,NA,NA,TRBJ1-2,TRBV28
CASSLVTGDITYGYTF,TGTGCCAGCAGTTTGGTGACAGGGGACATAACCTATGGCTACACCTTC,NA,TRBD1,TRBJ1-2,TRBV28
CASSRTENYGYTF,TGTGCCAGCAGTAGGACAGAAAACTATGGCTACACCTTC,NA,NA,TRBJ1-2,TRBV2
CASLGLAYEQYF,TGCGCCAGCCTTGGACTCGCCTACGAGCAGTACTTC,NA,NA,TRBJ2-7,TRBV10-2
CASSQPGTSGLSGTQYF,TGCGCCAGCAGCCAACCAGGGACTAGCGGCCTTTCCGGGACCCAGTACTTC,NA,TRBD2,TRBJ2-5,TRBV4-1
CASSPRQGEEWGFF,TGTGCCAGCTCACCCCGACAGGGGGAAGAGTGGGGTTTCTTT,NA,TRBD1,TRBJ1-1,TRBV18
CASSPTIYSNYGYTF,TGTGCCAGCAGCCCCACAATCTACAGTAACTATGGCTACACCTTC,NA,NA,TRBJ1-2,TRBV7-2
CASSSVLAYYEQYF,TGTGCCAGCAGCTCTGTACTAGCGTACTACGAGCAGTACTTC,once,TRBD2,TRBJ2-7,TRBV7-9
CASSLDIPSSYEQYF,TGCGCCAGCAGCTTGGATATCCCCAGCTCCTACGAGCAGTACTTC,NA,NA,TRBJ2-7,TRBV5-1
CASSGGSFNTEAFF,TGTGCCAGTAGTGGGGGCAGCTTTAACACTGAAGCTTTCTTT,NA,NA,TRBJ1-1,TRBV19
CASSPGDREQYF,TGTGCCAGCAGCCCGGGGGACAGGGAGCAGTACTTC,NA,TRBD1,TRBJ2-7,TRBV9
CASRLTQGGFSGYTF,TGTGCCAGCAGACTGACACAGGGTGGATTTTCTGGCTACACCTTC,NA,NA,TRBJ1-2,TRBV6-5
CASSVPEAPDGYTF,TGTGCCAGCAGCGTACCCGAGGCTCCGGATGGCTACACCTTC,few,NA,TRBJ1-2,TRBV9